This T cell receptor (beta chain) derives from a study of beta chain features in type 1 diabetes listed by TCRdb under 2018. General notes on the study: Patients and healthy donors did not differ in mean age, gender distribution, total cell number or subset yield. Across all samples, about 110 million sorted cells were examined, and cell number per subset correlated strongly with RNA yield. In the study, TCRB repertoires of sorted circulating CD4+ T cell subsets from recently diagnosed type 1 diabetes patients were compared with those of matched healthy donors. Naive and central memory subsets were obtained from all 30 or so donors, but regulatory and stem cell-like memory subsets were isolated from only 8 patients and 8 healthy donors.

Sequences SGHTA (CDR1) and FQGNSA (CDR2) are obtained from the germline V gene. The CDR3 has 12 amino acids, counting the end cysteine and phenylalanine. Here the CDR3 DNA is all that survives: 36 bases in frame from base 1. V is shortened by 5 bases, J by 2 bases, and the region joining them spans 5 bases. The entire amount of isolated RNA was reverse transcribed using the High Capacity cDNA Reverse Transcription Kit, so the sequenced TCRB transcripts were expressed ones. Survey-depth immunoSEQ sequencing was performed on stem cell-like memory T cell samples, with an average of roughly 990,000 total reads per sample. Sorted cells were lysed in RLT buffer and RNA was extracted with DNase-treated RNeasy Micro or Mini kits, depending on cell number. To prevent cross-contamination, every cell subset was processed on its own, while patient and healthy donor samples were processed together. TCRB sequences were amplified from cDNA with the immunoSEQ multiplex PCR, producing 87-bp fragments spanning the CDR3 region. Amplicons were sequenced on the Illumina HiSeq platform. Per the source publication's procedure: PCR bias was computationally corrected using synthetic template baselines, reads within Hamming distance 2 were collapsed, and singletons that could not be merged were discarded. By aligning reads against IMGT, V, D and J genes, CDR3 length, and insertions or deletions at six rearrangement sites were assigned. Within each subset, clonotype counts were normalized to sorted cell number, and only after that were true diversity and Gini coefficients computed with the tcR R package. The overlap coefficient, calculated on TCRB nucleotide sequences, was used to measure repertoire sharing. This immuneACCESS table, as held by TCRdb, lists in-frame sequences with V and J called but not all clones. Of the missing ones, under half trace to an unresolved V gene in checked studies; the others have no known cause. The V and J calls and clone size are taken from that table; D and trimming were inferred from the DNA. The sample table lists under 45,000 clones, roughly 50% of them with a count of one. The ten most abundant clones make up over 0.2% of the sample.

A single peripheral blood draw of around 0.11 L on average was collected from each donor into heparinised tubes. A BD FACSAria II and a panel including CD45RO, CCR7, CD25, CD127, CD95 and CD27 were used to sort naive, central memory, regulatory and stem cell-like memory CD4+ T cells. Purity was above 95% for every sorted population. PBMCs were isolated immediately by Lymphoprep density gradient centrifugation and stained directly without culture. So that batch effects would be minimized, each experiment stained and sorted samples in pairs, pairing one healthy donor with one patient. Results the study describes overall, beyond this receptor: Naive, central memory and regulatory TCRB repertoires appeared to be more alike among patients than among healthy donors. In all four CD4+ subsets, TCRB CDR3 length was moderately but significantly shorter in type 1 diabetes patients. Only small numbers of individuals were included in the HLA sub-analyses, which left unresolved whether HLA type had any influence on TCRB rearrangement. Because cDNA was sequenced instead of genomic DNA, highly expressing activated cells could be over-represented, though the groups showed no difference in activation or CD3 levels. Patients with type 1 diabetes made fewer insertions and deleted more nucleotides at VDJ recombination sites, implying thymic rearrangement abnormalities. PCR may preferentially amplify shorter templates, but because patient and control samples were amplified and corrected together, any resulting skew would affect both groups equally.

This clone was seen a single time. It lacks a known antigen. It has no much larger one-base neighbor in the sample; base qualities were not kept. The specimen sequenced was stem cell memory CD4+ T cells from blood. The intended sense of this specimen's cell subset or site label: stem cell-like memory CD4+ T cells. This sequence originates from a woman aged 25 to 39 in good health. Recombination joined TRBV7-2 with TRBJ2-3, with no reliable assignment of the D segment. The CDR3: CASSTFTDTQYF. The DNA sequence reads TGTGCCAGCAGCACATTCACAGATACGCAGTATTTT.